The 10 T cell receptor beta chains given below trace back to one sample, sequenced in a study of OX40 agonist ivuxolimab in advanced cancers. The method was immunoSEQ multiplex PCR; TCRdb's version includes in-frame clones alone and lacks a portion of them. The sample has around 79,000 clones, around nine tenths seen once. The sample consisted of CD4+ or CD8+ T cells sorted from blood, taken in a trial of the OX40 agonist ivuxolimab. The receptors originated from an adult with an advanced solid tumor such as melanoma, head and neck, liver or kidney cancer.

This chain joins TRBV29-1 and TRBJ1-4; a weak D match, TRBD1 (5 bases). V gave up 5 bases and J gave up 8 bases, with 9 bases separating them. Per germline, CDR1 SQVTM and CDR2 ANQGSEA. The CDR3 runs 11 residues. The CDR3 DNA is TGCAGCGTTTTTGGGGGAGAAAAACTGTTTTTT. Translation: CSVFGGEKLFF.

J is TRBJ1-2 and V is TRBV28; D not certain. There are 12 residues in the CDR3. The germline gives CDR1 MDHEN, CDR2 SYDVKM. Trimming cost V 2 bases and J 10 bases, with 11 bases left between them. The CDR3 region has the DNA TGTGCCAGCAGTTTAGAAGAGAGATACTACACCTTC. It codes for CASSLEERYYTF.

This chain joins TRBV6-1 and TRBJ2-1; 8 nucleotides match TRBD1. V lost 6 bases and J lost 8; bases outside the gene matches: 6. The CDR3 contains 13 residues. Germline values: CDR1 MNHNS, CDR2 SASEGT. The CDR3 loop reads CASRPGQGYEQFF. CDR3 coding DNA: TGTGCCAGCAGACCCGGACAGGGTTATGAGCAGTTCTTC.

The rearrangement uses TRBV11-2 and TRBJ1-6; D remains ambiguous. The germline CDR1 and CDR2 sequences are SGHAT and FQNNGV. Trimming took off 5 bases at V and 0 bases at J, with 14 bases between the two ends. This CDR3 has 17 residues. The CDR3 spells CASSTDGGSSYNSPLHF. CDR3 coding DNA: TGTGCCAGCAGCACAGACGGCGGAAGCTCCTATAATTCACCCCTCCACTTT.

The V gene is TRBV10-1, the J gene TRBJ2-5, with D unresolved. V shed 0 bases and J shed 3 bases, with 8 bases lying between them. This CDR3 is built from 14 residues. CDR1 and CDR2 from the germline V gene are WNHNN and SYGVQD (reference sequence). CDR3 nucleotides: TGCGCCAGCAGTGAGTCGGGGTCCGAAGAGACCCAGTACTTC. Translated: CASSESGSEETQYF.

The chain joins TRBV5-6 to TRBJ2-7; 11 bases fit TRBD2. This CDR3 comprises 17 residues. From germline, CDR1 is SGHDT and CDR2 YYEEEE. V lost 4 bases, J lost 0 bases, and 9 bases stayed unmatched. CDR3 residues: CASSVALAGGHSYEQYF. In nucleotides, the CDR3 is TGTGCCAGCAGCGTGGCCCTAGCGGGGGGCCACTCCTACGAGCAGTACTTC.

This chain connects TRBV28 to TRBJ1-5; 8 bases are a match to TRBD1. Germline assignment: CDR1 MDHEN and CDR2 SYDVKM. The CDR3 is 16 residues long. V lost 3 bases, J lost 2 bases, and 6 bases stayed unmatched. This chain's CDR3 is CASSLRTGKGNQPQHF. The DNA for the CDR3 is TGTGCCAGCAGTTTGCGGACAGGGAAGGGCAATCAGCCCCAGCATTTT.

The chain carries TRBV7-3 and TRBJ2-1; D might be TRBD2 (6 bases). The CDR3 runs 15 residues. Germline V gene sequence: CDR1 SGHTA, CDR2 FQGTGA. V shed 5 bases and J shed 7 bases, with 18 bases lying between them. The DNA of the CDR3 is TGTGCCAGCAGCCCCGGCGGGCTAGCGAGGAATGAGCAGTTCTTC. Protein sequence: CASSPGGLARNEQFF.

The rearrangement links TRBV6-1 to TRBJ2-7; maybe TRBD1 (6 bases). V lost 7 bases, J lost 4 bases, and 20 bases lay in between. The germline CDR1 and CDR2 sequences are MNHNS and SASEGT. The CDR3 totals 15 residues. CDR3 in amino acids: CASIFGQMTGYEQYF. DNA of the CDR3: TGTGCCAGCATTTTCGGACAGATGACGGGATACGAGCAGTACTTC.

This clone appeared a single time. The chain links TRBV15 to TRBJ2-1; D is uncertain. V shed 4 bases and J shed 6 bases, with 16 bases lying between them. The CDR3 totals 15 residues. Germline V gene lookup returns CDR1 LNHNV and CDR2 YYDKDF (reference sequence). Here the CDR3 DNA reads TGTGCCACCAGCAACTTCAGGCAAGTAGGCAATGAGCAGTTCTTC. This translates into CATSNFRQVGNEQFF. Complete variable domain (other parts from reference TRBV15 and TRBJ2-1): DAMVIQNPRYQVTQFGKPVTLSCSQTLNHNVMYWYQQKSSQAPKLLFHYYDKDFNNEADTPDNFQSRRPNTSFCFLDIRSPGLGDTAMYLCATSNFRQVGNEQFFGPGTRLTVL.